Described below is a single T cell receptor (beta chain) sequence and its context. This entry comes from a study of blood T cell repertoires in COVID-19. At the level of the study: The study drew acute and convalescent COVID-19 samples from the United States, Italy and Spain. Sample material is recorded as cDNA or gDNA derived from T cells, B-cell-depleted T cells, or PBMCs.

Original handling: From reference gene primer amplification, estimates of nucleated cell counts were derived. Profiled with immunoSEQ multiplex PCR; TCRdb holds only in-frame clones, not every one. V and J calls and clone size come straight from that table; D and trimming were deduced from the DNA. The sample contains approximately 140,000 clones, 80% of which appear only once. The germline V gene encodes CDR1 SGHTA and CDR2 FQGTGA. This CDR3 comprises 18 residues. Unmatched junction bases numbered 9, after V lost 2 bases and J lost 6 bases. The chain employs TRBV7-3 and TRBJ2-3, with 15 bases that match TRBD2. Sequencing was performed on peripheral blood. The clonotype originates from a man in his sixties with active or convalescent COVID-19. The CDR3 DNA reads TGTGCCAGCAGCTTATATCCGGGACTAGCGGGAGGAGTGGATACGCAGTATTTT. This gives the protein CASSLYPGLAGGVDTQYF.